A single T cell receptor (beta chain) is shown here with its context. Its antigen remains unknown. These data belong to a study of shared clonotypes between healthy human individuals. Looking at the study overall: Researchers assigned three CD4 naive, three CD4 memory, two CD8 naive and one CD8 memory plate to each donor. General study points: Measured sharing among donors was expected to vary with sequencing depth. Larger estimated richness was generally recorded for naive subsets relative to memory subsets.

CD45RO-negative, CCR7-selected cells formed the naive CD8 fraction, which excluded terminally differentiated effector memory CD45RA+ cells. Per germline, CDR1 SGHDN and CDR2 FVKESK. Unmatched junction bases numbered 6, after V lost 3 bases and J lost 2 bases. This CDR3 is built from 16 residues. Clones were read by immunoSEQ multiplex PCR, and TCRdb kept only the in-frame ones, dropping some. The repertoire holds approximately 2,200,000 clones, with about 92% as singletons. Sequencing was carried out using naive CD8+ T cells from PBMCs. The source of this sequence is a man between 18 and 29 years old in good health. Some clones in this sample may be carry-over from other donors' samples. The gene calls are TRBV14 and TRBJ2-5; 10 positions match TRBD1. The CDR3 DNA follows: TGTGCCAGCAGCCAGAGACAGGGGGCGGTACAAGAGACCCAGTACTTC. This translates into CASSQRQGAVQETQYF.